What follows describes a single T cell receptor beta chain. This clone was detected a few times. Its specific antigen is unknown. There are no base qualities to consult, and no much larger clone falls within one base. Libraries were constructed by the immunoSEQ multiplex PCR assay. The multiplex PCR relied on a mix of 60 forward primers for TCR Vbeta segments and 13 reverse primers for TCR Jbeta segments. Amplification of the CDR3 region of rearranged TCR beta genes was performed with a multiplex PCR assay on genomic DNA. On the Illumina HiSeq System, the amplified TCR beta libraries were sequenced as 87-base-pair reads. In the authors' own workflow: A later analysis counted approximately 74 million unique TCR beta chains across the 600 to 850 repertoires, and 9.5 million to 11 million of these chains were shared by at least two donors. A nearest-neighbor algorithm error-corrected the raw reads and collapsed the reads into unique sequences, merging closely related sequences to remove PCR and sequencing errors. Alignment of CDR3 sequences to IMGT reference sequences was used to assign V, D and J gene segments. For a sequence to be retained, a match of at least six nucleotides was required to both a V gene segment and a J gene segment. A rearrangement counted as productive if the CDR3 had no stop codons and remained in frame with V and J, and every other rearrangement counted as non-productive. CDR3 was defined according to IMGT convention as the region running from the second conserved V-encoded cysteine to the conserved J-encoded phenylalanine. The earlier analysis of 550 to 650 of the donors excluded any sequence lacking an unambiguous match to a single V gene segment. In an earlier analysis of 587 of the donors, a V segment was called functional when productive rearrangements were above 56.7%, and segregating when the standard deviation between donors exceeded 5%. A statistical classification framework was built to diagnose cytomegalovirus status from the catalog of TCR beta chain sequences. In a later analysis, TCR nucleotide sequences were compared against IMGT/GENE-DB human TR gene sequences so that V and J genes could be assigned. The TCRdist pipeline was used in a later analysis to assign CDR3 sequences and most-parsimonious VDJ recombination scenarios. A later analysis defined each TCR beta chain by its CDR3 amino acid sequence plus V-gene family, and excluded reads lacking a unique V-gene family. As a way to deal with suspected cross-contamination and a sequencing artifact, a later analysis dropped approximately 570 nucleotide sequences that were highly shared and had low generation probability. In a later analysis, a clonal expansion index was calculated for each public chain from normalized within-repertoire ranks of inferred template counts. A later analysis computed generation probabilities with a VDJ recombination model fitted to out-of-frame rearrangements, and checked the results against IGoR. A later analysis scored TCR-TCR, TCR-HLA and TCR-CMV co-occurrence with hypergeometric tests, applying a repertoire-size bias correction to TCR pairs. A later analysis estimated false discovery rates by permuting HLA or CMV assignments 20 times. In a later analysis, co-occurring TCRs were grouped using DBSCAN, and TCRdist sequence similarity was added for clustering within HLA-allele-positive subsets. Co-occurrence clustering excluded repertoires with fewer than 30,000 or more than 120,000 public chains, plus five with anomalous nucleotide sharing. TCRdb obtained this table from immuneACCESS and retained in-frame rearrangements with V and J assigned. These tables miss some clones; where compared with another copy, unresolved V genes account for less than half of the shortfall, and the remainder is unexplained. V, J and clone size reflect that table, while D and trimming were determined from the DNA. The table for this sample lists 75,000 to 100,000 clones; roughly 74% of them were counted only once. Of the sample, around 3.2% falls within the top ten clones.

The data were obtained in a study of cytomegalovirus exposure and HLA in healthy donors (dated by TCRdb to about 2017). Background on the whole study: An earlier analysis of about 560 of the donors reported about 260 Gb of sequence data and 117 million unique TCR beta sequences obtained from about 179 million T cells. To study patterns of TCR occurrence, a later analysis re-analyzed previously published TCR beta repertoires from 550 to 800 donors and added high-resolution HLA genotyping. The aim of the study was to test whether cataloging public T cell receptors could identify signatures of past pathogen exposure. A later genetic analysis took genome-wide SNP genotypes for about three fifths of the 666 donors and used that subset as a discovery cohort. Of the 300 to 450 genotyped donors, approximately 82% fell in the genetic ancestry cluster associated with self-reported Caucasian donors. Among some 410 genotyped donors of the cohort, an average of roughly 230,000 unique TCR beta nucleotide sequences was sequenced per donor, of which about 19% were non-productive. To predict cytomegalovirus infection status, the study brought together high-throughput TCR immunosequencing, statistical association of individual TCRs with disease status, and machine learning. Besides the first cohort of 666 subjects, a separate validation cohort made up of some 110 different subjects was used. An early release that covered 500 to 800 HLA-typed donors contained about 300 gigabases of sequencing data and approximately 85 million unique TCR sequences. HLA typing covered class I and class II loci at four-digit resolution. In the later analysis, no new phenotypic data were used to find candidate immune exposures; instead, reliance was placed on TCR beta sequences and their occurrence across donors. Roughly 5 DR-DQ haplotypes were treated as single units for association and clustering because of strong linkage in the cohort. An earlier analysis of 587 of the donors applied high-throughput TCR beta sequencing to assess whether each TCR beta V gene segment acted as functional or pseudogenic. All discovery cohort repertoires had been generated on a single sequencing platform. The study profiled the T cell repertoires of some 610 subjects by immunosequencing and related them to cytomegalovirus serostatus. Typing coverage varied by locus: roughly 620-630 donors for A, B, C, DRB1 and DQB1; 500 to 550 for DQA1; 606 for DPA1; fewer than 480 for DPB1. Donor age, sex, ethnicity and CMV serostatus were collected together with the repertoire data. Broader findings and caveats from the paper: Linkage disequilibrium might explain the correlated functional status among segregating V segments, but an unknown experimental factor could not be excluded. In a later analysis, most CMV-associated TCR beta chains were found to appear HLA-restricted, with HLA associations seemingly driven largely by CMV exposure. A cluster of highly shared sequence variants was judged likely to represent a technical artifact of the sequencing pipeline. Assigning TCR associations to individual alleles was difficult when HLA alleles, especially DR and DQ, strongly co-occurred. An earlier analysis of approximately 590 of the donors showed that most TCR beta V segments appeared in productive rearrangements either about 90% or about 30% of the time, which broadly matched IMGT annotations. A later analysis found that HLA-associated TCR beta chains were more clonally expanded and had lower generation probabilities than equally common non-associated chains. The study listed 150 to 200 TCR beta chains as associated with cytomegalovirus. In a later analysis, the rate of TCR association differed among HLA loci, with DRB1 alleles having the most associated TCRs and HLA-C alleles having the fewest. Cytomegalovirus status was reported to be diagnosed by the classifier with high specificity and sensitivity in both the original and validation cohorts. Roughly uniform sequencing depth across donors was assumed in presence/absence analyses, although this assumption may not hold. Some IMGT-functional V segments, including TRBV6-2 and TRBV6-3, could not be told apart with the 87-base-pair reads, so those segments were excluded. A further reported finding was that TCR beta sequences accurately predicted the HLA-A and HLA-B alleles for most subjects in the first cohort. Specific HLA alleles were associated with over 15,000 TCR beta sequences at a false discovery rate of 0.05 in a later analysis. A later genetic analysis reported fewer N-insertions in productive TCRs among donors in an Asian-associated ancestry cluster than the roughly 670-donor mean. Because counts were too low, about 17 rarely observed V segments, including chromosome 9 orphons, were excluded from the earlier analysis of 587 of the donors. The only immune exposure information available for the cohort was CMV serostatus. HLA typing was unavailable for some donors at each locus, so association tests used only the typed subset. A later genetic analysis associated a missense DCLRE1C variant with V-gene and J-gene trimming of TCR beta chains, and an independent cohort replicated the association. The cohort was sequenced for TCR beta chains only, and without alpha or paired-chain data the features that could be detected were limited. A later analysis reported that several top co-occurrence clusters appeared linked to parvovirus B19, influenza, CMV and Epstein-Barr virus. Most TCR sequences were observed very rarely across donors, whereas some public TCRs were present in many individuals. In vitro tests confirmed that a few of the cytomegalovirus-associated TCR beta chains recognize cytomegalovirus antigens. It was suggested by the authors that the approach could potentially be generalized to other disease states and immunological phenotypes.

The germline V gene specifies MDHEN as CDR1 and SYDVKM as CDR2. Counted from cysteine to phenylalanine, this CDR3 has 15 amino acids. Only the CDR3 part of the read is kept: 45 bases, read in frame from the first base. Here V drops 5 bases and J drops 1 base, and the junction holds 5 bases not matched to any gene. The cohort comprised around 700 healthy bone marrow donors. All cohort members were sampled while nominally healthy, although unrecorded immune exposures were likely present. The donor was CMV seropositive and belonged to the group of more than 250 seropositive cohort members. Every donor gave a peripheral blood sample, and the peripheral blood mononuclear cells from that sample were used for TCR beta sequencing. The Qiagen DNeasy Blood Extraction Kit was used to extract genomic DNA from the blood cell samples.

The sample was PBMCs. This chain is built from TRBV28 and TRBJ2-7; TRBD1 fits 10 bases in the junction. This receptor was taken from a female donor in good health and CMV-seropositive. Read as DNA, the sequence is TGTGCCAGCAGTCTACCGGGACAGGGGTCCTACGAGCAGTACTTC. This gives the protein CASSLPGQGSYEQYF.